What follows describes a single T cell receptor beta chain. Antigen unknown. Profiling relied on immunoSEQ multiplex PCR, and the TCRdb table lists in-frame clones only, not all of them. The table has about 36,000 clones, 70% to 85% seen once. CDR3 length: 15 amino acids. Trimming took 5 bases from V and 6 from J; bases not matched to a gene: 6. Looked up from germline, CDR1 is SNHLY and CDR2 is FYNNEI. This record belongs to a study of CD4 T cells in relation to SARS-CoV-2 and coronaviruses. Across the whole study: After nine to eleven days of antigen culture, PBMC TCR beta CDR3s were sequenced. Of the patients, 7 to 9 were male, a few female, two Hispanic. Study-level findings and limits: Compared with monoreactive clones, crossreactive clones showed significantly weaker SARS-CoV-2 expansion.

This receptor was obtained from an adult with COVID-19. The sequenced sample consisted of naive CD4+ T cells from PBMCs, cultured in vitro. The subset here: naive CD4+ T cells isolated by negative enrichment. The chain employs TRBV2 and TRBJ2-1; 11 bases align to TRBD2. The CDR3 region is CASSTSGSSSNEQFF. CDR3 sequence (DNA): TGTGCCAGCAGTACTAGCGGGAGCTCGAGCAATGAGCAGTTCTTC.